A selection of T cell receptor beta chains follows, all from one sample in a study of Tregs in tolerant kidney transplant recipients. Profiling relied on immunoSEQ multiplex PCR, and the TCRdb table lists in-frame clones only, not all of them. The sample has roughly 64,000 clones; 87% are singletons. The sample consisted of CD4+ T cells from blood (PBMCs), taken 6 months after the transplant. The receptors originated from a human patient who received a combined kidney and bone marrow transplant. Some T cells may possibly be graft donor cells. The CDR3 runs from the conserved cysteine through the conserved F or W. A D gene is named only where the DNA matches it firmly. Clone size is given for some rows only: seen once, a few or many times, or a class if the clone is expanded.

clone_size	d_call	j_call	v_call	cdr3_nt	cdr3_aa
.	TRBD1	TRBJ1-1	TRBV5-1	TGCGCCAGCAGCATCGGACAGGGGGTGCGGGACACTGAAGCTTTCTTT	CASSIGQGVRDTEAFF
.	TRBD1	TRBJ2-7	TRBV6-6	TGTGCCAGCAGTTACTCGCCCGGGACAGGGTACTACGAGCAGTACTTC	CASSYSPGTGYYEQYF
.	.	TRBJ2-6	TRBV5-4	TGTGCCAGCAGCTTGGCCCCGGGGAGCGGGGCCAACGTCCTGACTTTC	CASSLAPGSGANVLTF
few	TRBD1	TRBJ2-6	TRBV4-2	TGTGCCAGCAGTACAACAGGGGCTGGGGCCAACGTCCTGACTTTC	CASSTTGAGANVLTF
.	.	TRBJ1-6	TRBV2	TGTGCCAGCAGTGACAGGTATAATTCACCCCTCCACTTT	CASSDRYNSPLHF
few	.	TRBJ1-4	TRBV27	TGTGCCAGCAGTTTATGGGGGGCTAATGAAAAACTGTTTTTT	CASSLWGANEKLFF
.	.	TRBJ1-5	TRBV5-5	TGTGCCAGCAGCTCGACAGTGAGCAATCAGCCCCAGCATTTT	CASSSTVSNQPQHF
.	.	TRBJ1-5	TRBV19	TGTGCCAGTAGTAAACAGGGTGGTAATCAGCCCCAGCATTTT	CASSKQGGNQPQHF
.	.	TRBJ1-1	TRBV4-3	TGCGCCAGCAGCCAGGGCATGATAGGAGGGGATGAAGCTTTCTTT	CASSQGMIGGDEAFF
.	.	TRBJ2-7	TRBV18	TGTGCCAGCTCACCGACGGGCTACGAGCAGTACTTC	CASSPTGYEQYF
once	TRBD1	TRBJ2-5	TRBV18	TGTGCCAGCTCACCAGGGACAGCCTCCCAAGAGACCCAGTACTTC	CASSPGTASQETQYF
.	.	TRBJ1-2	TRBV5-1	TGCGCCAGCAGCCAGGTGGAGGGTAGAGGCTACACCTTC	CASSQVEGRGYTF
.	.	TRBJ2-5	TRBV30	TGTGCCTGGGTTCGCGACAGTGAGACCCAGTACTTC	CAWVRDSETQYF
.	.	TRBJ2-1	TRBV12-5	TGTGCTAGTGGTTTGGTACGAGGGGGGGGCCTGTACAATGAGCAGTTCTTC	CASGLVRGGGLYNEQFF
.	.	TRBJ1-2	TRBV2	TGTGCCAGCAGCCCTCGCGGCGACCGCTATGGCTACACCTTC	CASSPRGDRYGYTF
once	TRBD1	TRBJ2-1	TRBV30	TGTGCCCCGCGGGACAGGGACAACAATGAGCAGTTCTTC	CAPRDRDNNEQFF
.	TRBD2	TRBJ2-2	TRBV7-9	TGTGCCAGCAGCTTAGGGGGAGGGAAAACCACCGGGGAGCTGTTTTTT	CASSLGGGKTTGELFF